Described below is a single T cell receptor (beta chain) sequence and its context. Antigen unknown. Between the trimmed V and J ends, which lost 7 bases and 2 bases, there was a span of 20 bases. CDR3 length: 16 residues. Looked up from germline, CDR1 is MDHEN and CDR2 is SYDVKM. This sample is drawn from a study of glioma-infiltrating T cells. Notes on the study in general: Gliomas, especially low-grade, showed above-expected tissue-blood divergence; non-neoplastic patients showed below. Very few CDR3 sequences were shared between tissue and blood.

Amplification of TCR alpha and beta CDR3 regions from RNA used iRepertoire nested multiplex PCR. One-step reverse transcription and amplification started from approximately 100-400 ng of tissue mRNA or PBMC total RNA. TCRdb reprocessed the multiplex PCR reads with MiXCR, giving one entry per CDR3 protein. The data contain 9,500 to 12,000 distinct CDR3 sequences, around three fifths of them singletons. The sequence came from a human donor with low-grade glioma or glioblastoma, undergoing nonglioma brain surgery, or in good health (not recorded which). Sequencing was done on a sample of glioma tissue, nonneoplastic brain tissue, or PBMCs (not recorded which). The gene calls are TRBV28 and TRBJ2-5; D unresolved. The CDR3 loop reads CASTSADLRWQETQYF. In nucleotides, the CDR3 is TGTGCCAGCACCTCTGCCGACTTGCGGTGGCAAGAGACCCAGTACTTC.